Sequencing of this T cell receptor (beta chain) was carried out in a study of Graves' ophthalmopathy and Graves' hyperthyroidism. Points on this clonotype: The antigen remains unidentified.

Study outcomes and limitations: In blood, most expanded thyroid clonotypes above 0.001 frequency were also detected.

The length of the CDR3 is 14 residues. The germline CDR1 and CDR2 sequences are KGHDR and SFDVKD. V dropped 3 bases and J dropped 4 bases, with 11 bases sitting between them. Researchers took RNA transcripts and amplified TCR beta CDR3 regions from them. The library came from an HTBI-primed first-round RT-PCR and a second-round multiplex PCR. TCRdb redid the calling of the multiplex PCR reads with MiXCR, one entry per CDR3 protein. The sample consists of about 620,000 distinct CDR3 sequences, about 20% of them appearing once. The chain uses TRBV24-1 and TRBJ1-2, with D possibly being TRBD1 (6 bases). The clonotype comes from a woman aged 18-30 years with stable Graves' hyperthyroidism. Some clones in this sample may be carry-over from other donors' samples. The material sequenced was peripheral blood. The CDR3 DNA reads as TGTGCCACCAGTGATGTCGGGACATCCTATGGCTACACCTTC. This encodes CATSDVGTSYGYTF.